The 30 T cell receptor beta chains listed next were all sequenced from one sample in a study of graft-versus-host responses after intestinal transplantation. Repertoires were generated with immunoSEQ multiplex PCR, while TCRdb's copy carries only in-frame clones and drops some. This table holds fewer than 11,000 clones, 92% found once. The sequencing here drew on PBMCs, taken 65 to 70 days after transplant. The origin of the receptors is a human patient who received an intestinal transplant, so some T cells may come from the graft donor.

The V gene is TRBV28, the J gene TRBJ1-1; D possibly corresponds to TRBD1 (6 bases). From germline, CDR1 is MDHEN and CDR2 SYDVKM. CDR3 length: 15 residues. Trimming stripped 2 bases from V and 0 bases from J, with 10 bases between. The DNA of the CDR3 is TGTGCCAGCAGTTTAGGACAGCATTTGAACACTGAAGCTTTCTTT. It specifies CASSLGQHLNTEAFF.

CDR3 sequence (DNA): TGCGCCAGCAGACGCTTACTAGCGGGAGTCCCCTACAATGAGCAGTTCTTC. Protein product: CASRRLLAGVPYNEQFF. The V gene is TRBV5-1, the J gene TRBJ2-1, with 11 bases lining up with TRBD2. After removal of 5 bases from V and 2 bases from J, the junction contained 9 bases not matched to a gene. CDR1 SGHRS and CDR2 YFSETQ come from the germline V gene. There are 17 residues in the CDR3. The full variable domain, rest sourced from reference TRBV5-1 and TRBJ2-1, is KAGVTQTPRYLIKTRGQQVTLSCSPISGHRSVSWYQQTPGQGLQFLFEYFSETQRNKGNFPGRFSGRQFSNSRSEMNVSTLELGDSALYLCASRRLLAGVPYNEQFFGPGTRLTVL.

This clone was counted only a few times. This chain links TRBV9 with TRBJ2-7, with TRBD2 matching 8 bases. Germline values: CDR1 SGDLS, CDR2 YYNGEE. The CDR3 runs 14 residues. The V and J ends lost 3 bases and 7 bases, in that order; junction bases with no gene match: 9. Here the CDR3 reads CASSGSGRLGEQYF. DNA for the CDR3: TGTGCCAGCAGCGGGAGCGGGAGACTGGGGGAGCAGTACTTC.

This clone was detected only a few times. The chain links TRBV6-5 to TRBJ2-1, with D uncertain. The CDR3 is 15 amino acids. Germline V gene sequence: CDR1 MNHEY, CDR2 SVGAGI. The germline V and J ends were trimmed by 2 bases and 0 bases, with 8 bases remaining between them. The CDR3 DNA reads TGTGCCAGCAGTTACGGAGTGGCCTCCTACAATGAGCAGTTCTTC. Its protein product is CASSYGVASYNEQFF.

V is TRBV19 and J is TRBJ2-3; TRBD1 is a possible D gene (5 bases). Per the germline V gene, CDR1 is LNHDA and CDR2 is SQIVND (reference sequence). Trimming cost V 7 bases and J 1 base, with 12 bases left between them. CDR3 size: 14 residues. The CDR3 loop is CASKTWGGTDTQYF. The CDR3 nucleotides are TGTGCCAGTAAAACTTGGGGCGGCACAGATACGCAGTATTTT.

This rearrangement joins TRBV4-3 to TRBJ2-4, with 14 bases identical to TRBD2. Per the germline V gene, CDR1 is LGHNA and CDR2 is YSLEER. The CDR3 spans 22 residues. Trimming took 1 base from V and 1 from J; bases not matched to a gene: 15. CDR3: CASSQGILKTSGRARAKNIQYF. The CDR3 DNA sequence: TGCGCCAGCAGCCAAGGAATCCTAAAGACTAGCGGGAGGGCCCGCGCCAAAAACATTCAGTACTTC.

The V and J genes are TRBV7-9 and TRBJ2-7; perhaps D is TRBD1 or TRBD2 (5 bases each). This CDR3 is built from 12 residues. Germline V gene sequence: CDR1 SEHNR, CDR2 FQNEAQ (reference sequence). V was clipped by 5 bases and J by 7 bases, with 12 bases between them. In nucleotides, the CDR3 is TGTGCCAGCAGCCCGGGGACCGAAGAGCAGTACTTC. Protein sequence: CASSPGTEEQYF.

V is TRBV15 and J is TRBJ1-4; 9 nucleotides match TRBD1. CDR1 is LNHNV and CDR2 is YYDKDF in the germline V gene (reference sequence). The CDR3 contains 15 residues. With 4 bases clipped from V and 7 bases from J, the junction kept 7 bases outside the gene matches. In nucleotides, the CDR3 is TGTGCCACCAGCACATCCGGGACAGGGAGTGAAAAACTGTTTTTT. Translation gives CATSTSGTGSEKLFF.

V and J are TRBV6-4 and TRBJ2-1; a weak D match, TRBD2 (5 bases). This CDR3 comprises 16 residues. The ends were cut back, 2 bases at V and 0 bases at J, with 11 bases in the middle. Germline V gene lookup returns CDR1 MRHNA and CDR2 SNTAGT. CDR3 nucleotide sequence: TGTGCCAGCAGTGACCTCAGCGGAAGCTCCTACAATGAGCAGTTCTTC. This gives the protein CASSDLSGSSYNEQFF.

This clone was seen more than once but under ten times. The genes are TRBV7-9 and TRBJ2-7, with D hard to call. There are 15 residues in the CDR3. Trimming left V 6 bases short and J 3 bases short, with 18 bases between. Germline lookup yields CDR1 SEHNR and CDR2 FQNEAQ (reference sequence). CDR3 DNA sequence: TGTGCCAGCAGTCCAAGCATTCTCGGCCACTACGAGCAGTACTTC. Its translation: CASSPSILGHYEQYF. Together with reference TRBV7-9 and TRBJ2-7, the CDR3 gives the full variable domain: DTGVSQNPRHKITKRGQNVTFRCDPISEHNRLYWYRQTLGQGPEFLTYFQNEAQLEKSRLLSDRFSAERPKGSFSTLEIQRTEQGDSAMYLCASSPSILGHYEQYFGPGTRLTVT.

The J gene is TRBJ1-1, the V gene TRBV25-1; D perhaps matches TRBD1 (6 bases). The CDR3 extends over 15 amino acids. CDR1 is MGHDK and CDR2 is SYGVNS in the germline V gene. The germline V and J ends were trimmed by 4 bases and 3 bases, with 15 bases remaining between them. CDR3 DNA: TGTGCCAGCAGTGCGATCAGGGGAAGGGACACTGAAGCTTTCTTT. Protein: CASSAIRGRDTEAFF.

CDR3 amino acids: CAWSEGQSSNQPQHF. For the CDR3, the DNA is TGTGCCTGGAGTGAGGGACAGAGTAGCAATCAGCCCCAGCATTTT. V is TRBV30 and J is TRBJ1-5, with 7 bases identical to TRBD1. J lost 0 bases, V lost 1 base, and 3 bases had no gene match. Looked up from germline, CDR1 is GTSNPN and CDR2 is SVGIG (reference sequence). The CDR3 runs to 15 residues.

The rearrangement links TRBV4-1 to TRBJ1-1, with a possible D match to TRBD1 (5 bases). CDR3 length: 13 amino acids. Germline V lookup: CDR1 MGHRA, CDR2 YSYEKL. V lost 1 base to trimming and J lost 8 bases, with 11 bases between them. This CDR3 reads CASSQGQMVEAFF. The CDR3 DNA reads TGCGCCAGCAGCCAAGGACAGATGGTCGAAGCTTTCTTT.

This chain uses TRBV15 with TRBJ1-5, with 7 nucleotides matching TRBD1. Trimming at V came to 3 bases and at J to 6 bases, leaving 5 bases not matched to a gene. This CDR3 is built from 14 residues. Germline CDR1 LNHNV, CDR2 YYDKDF (reference sequence). The CDR3 DNA is TGTGCCACCAGCAGCAACAGGGGCTTTCAGCCCCAGCATTTT. As protein: CATSSNRGFQPQHF.

The chain is built from TRBV7-8 and TRBJ2-7; 10 nucleotides line up with TRBD2. Trimming took 2 bases from V and 6 from J; bases not matched to a gene: 7. The CDR3 consists of 15 residues. Looked up from germline, CDR1 is SGHVS and CDR2 is FQNEAQ. CDR3 nucleotide sequence: TGTGCCAGCAGCTTAACTTTTCTAGCGGGAGCCGAGCAGTACTTC. It is translated as CASSLTFLAGAEQYF.

The chain uses TRBV19 and TRBJ2-4, with no clear D. The V gene lost 3 bases and the J gene lost 0 bases, with 3 bases spanning the gap. Germline-derived CDR1 and CDR2 are LNHDA and SQIVND (reference sequence). The CDR3 is made up of 13 amino acids. The CDR3 is CASSILAKNIQYF. The CDR3 nucleotides read TGTGCCAGTAGTATCCTAGCCAAAAACATTCAGTACTTC.

The chain has TRBV5-5 and TRBJ1-5, with D possibly being TRBD1 (5 bases). The CDR3 sequence is 14 residues long. Germline CDR1 reads SGHKS; CDR2 reads YYEKEE (reference sequence). V lost 3 bases, J lost 6 bases, and 13 bases lay in between. CDR3 loop: CASSSGGWGQPQHF. CDR3 in DNA: TGTGCCAGCAGCTCGGGGGGTTGGGGTCAGCCCCAGCATTTT.

The chain employs TRBV5-4 and TRBJ2-7; 9 bases are a match to TRBD2. The V and J ends lost 2 bases and 1 base, in that order; junction bases with no gene match: 1. CDR1 and CDR2 from the germline V gene are SGHNT and YYREEE (reference sequence). The CDR3 totals 14 residues. Here the CDR3 reads CASSFGLASYEQYF. CDR3 sequence (DNA): TGTGCCAGCAGCTTTGGACTAGCGTCCTACGAGCAGTACTTC.

This chain uses TRBV28 with TRBJ1-4; D gene unclear. The CDR3 extends over 16 amino acids. Germline V gives CDR1 MDHEN, CDR2 SYDVKM. The germline V and J ends were trimmed by 4 bases and 17 bases, with 29 bases remaining between them. This CDR3 reads CASSYYRDTPGEVLFF. The CDR3 DNA follows: TGTGCCAGCAGTTATTACCGCGACACCCCCGGAGAGGTTCTCTTTTTT.

The rearrangement uses TRBV4-1 and TRBJ2-7; 10 positions agree with TRBD2. The V and J ends lost 2 bases and 0 bases, in that order; junction bases with no gene match: 7. In germline, CDR1 is MGHRA, CDR2 YSYEKL. The CDR3 covers 17 residues. CDR3 DNA: TGCGCCAGCAGCCAAAAGGGAGCGGGAGGGAGCTCCTACGAGCAGTACTTC. It codes for CASSQKGAGGSSYEQYF.

The CDR3 sequence: CARSLSQGNYGYTF. The CDR3 nucleotides read TGTGCCAGAAGCTTGAGTCAGGGAAACTATGGCTACACCTTC. The chain is built from TRBV5-3 and TRBJ1-2, with D maybe TRBD1 (5 bases). TRBV5-3 is filed as an ORF, its function uncertain. This CDR3 has 14 residues. V dropped 1 base and J dropped 2 bases, with 9 bases sitting between them.

The chain recombines TRBV27 with TRBJ2-1; D ambiguous. Germline V gene data show CDR1 as MNHEY and CDR2 as SMNVEV (reference sequence). Trimming removed 1 base at V and 8 bases at J, with 12 bases between. The CDR3 covers 14 residues. The CDR3 spells CASSLYRHTDEQFF. The CDR3 DNA is TGTGCCAGCAGTTTATATCGTCACACAGATGAGCAGTTCTTC.

The chain has TRBV4-2 and TRBJ2-7; D may match TRBD1 or TRBD2 (6 bases each). Germline CDR1 LGHNA, CDR2 YNFKEQ. The CDR3 sequence is 14 residues long. Between the trimmed V and J ends, which lost 1 base and 9 bases, there was a span of 16 bases. CDR3 in amino acids: CASSQVGGLQGQYF. In DNA, the CDR3 is TGTGCCAGCAGCCAAGTAGGAGGGCTACAGGGGCAGTACTTC.

This chain joins TRBV25-1 and TRBJ1-4; 9 bases map to TRBD1. Unmatched junction bases numbered 3, after V lost 3 bases and J lost 4 bases. The CDR3 totals 15 residues. In germline, CDR1 is MGHDK, CDR2 SYGVNS. For the CDR3, the DNA is TGTGCCAGCAGTGAGTGGACAGGGGTTAATGAAAAACTGTTTTTT. Translation gives CASSEWTGVNEKLFF.

This rearrangement joins TRBV6-9 to TRBJ2-7, with 9 nucleotides matching TRBD1. J gave up 1 base and V 5 bases, and 9 bases lay outside the gene matches. Germline-derived CDR1 and CDR2 are MNHGY and SVAAGI. This CDR3 spans 16 amino acids. The CDR3 DNA reads as TGTGCCAGCAGTGCCTTATCCGGGACAGGGTCCTACGAGCAGTACTTC. Its translation is CASSALSGTGSYEQYF.

The gene calls are TRBV27 and TRBJ2-7; D may be TRBD2 (6 bases). Germline V gene data show CDR1 as MNHEY and CDR2 as SMNVEV (reference sequence). V dropped 0 bases and J dropped 0 bases, with 12 bases sitting between them. The CDR3 covers 16 residues. CDR3 sequence: CASSLSLARSSYEQYF. DNA for the CDR3: TGTGCCAGCAGTTTATCTCTAGCGAGGAGCTCCTACGAGCAGTACTTC.

The gene calls are TRBV5-4 and TRBJ2-1; D might be TRBD2 (6 bases). CDR3 length: 13 amino acids. The V gene's germline CDR1 is SGHNT and CDR2 YYREEE (reference sequence). V was pared by 0 bases and J by 8 bases, with 9 bases between. In DNA form, the CDR3 reads TGTGCCAGCAGCTTGGTGCGGGGATATGAGCAGTTCTTC. This sequence encodes CASSLVRGYEQFF.

The chain is built from TRBV7-9 and TRBJ2-1; 13 nucleotides agree with TRBD2. V gave up 3 bases and J gave up 10 bases; unmatched junction bases: 9. CDR1 and CDR2 (germline): SEHNR, FQNEAQ (reference sequence). This CDR3 comprises 16 residues. CDR3 nucleotide sequence: TGTGCCAGCAGCTTGGTCCGACTAGCGGGAGGTGGGGAGCAGTTCTTC. The encoded protein is CASSLVRLAGGGEQFF.

This clone occurred a few times. V and J are TRBV7-3 and TRBJ1-4, with 9 bases that match TRBD1. The CDR3 totals 14 residues. Germline assignment: CDR1 SGHTA and CDR2 FQGTGA. After removal of 4 bases from V and 6 bases from J, the junction contained 3 bases not matched to a gene. Written as DNA, the CDR3 is TGTGCCAGCAGCTCACAGGGGGCGGATGAAAAACTGTTTTTT. Translated, it gives CASSSQGADEKLFF.

J is TRBJ1-2 and V is TRBV25-1; D call uncertain. Trimming took 9 bases from V and 8 from J, leaving 13 bases between them. CDR1 and CDR2 from the germline V gene are MGHDK and SYGVNS. CDR3 length: 11 residues. In DNA form, the CDR3 reads TGTGCCAGTGGCCCTTATCCAGGCTACACCTTC. This codes for CASGPYPGYTF.